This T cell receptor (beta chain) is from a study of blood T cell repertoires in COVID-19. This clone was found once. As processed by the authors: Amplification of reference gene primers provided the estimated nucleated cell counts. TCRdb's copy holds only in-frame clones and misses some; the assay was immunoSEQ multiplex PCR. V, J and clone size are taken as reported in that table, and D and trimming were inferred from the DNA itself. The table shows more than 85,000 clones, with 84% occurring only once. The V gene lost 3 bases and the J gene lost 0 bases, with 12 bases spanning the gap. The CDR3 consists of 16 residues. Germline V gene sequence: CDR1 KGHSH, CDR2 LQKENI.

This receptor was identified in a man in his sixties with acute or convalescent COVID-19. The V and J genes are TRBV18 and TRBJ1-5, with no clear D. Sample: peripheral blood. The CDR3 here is CASSPGVGGSNQPQHF. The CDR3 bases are TGTGCCAGCTCACCCGGAGTTGGAGGTAGCAATCAGCCCCAGCATTTT. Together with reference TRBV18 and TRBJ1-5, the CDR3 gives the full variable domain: NAGVMQNPRHLVRRRGQEARLRCSPMKGHSHVYWYRQLPEEGLKFMVYLQKENIIDESGMPKERFSAEFPKEGPSILRIQQVVRGDSAAYFCASSPGVGGSNQPQHFGDGTRLSIL.